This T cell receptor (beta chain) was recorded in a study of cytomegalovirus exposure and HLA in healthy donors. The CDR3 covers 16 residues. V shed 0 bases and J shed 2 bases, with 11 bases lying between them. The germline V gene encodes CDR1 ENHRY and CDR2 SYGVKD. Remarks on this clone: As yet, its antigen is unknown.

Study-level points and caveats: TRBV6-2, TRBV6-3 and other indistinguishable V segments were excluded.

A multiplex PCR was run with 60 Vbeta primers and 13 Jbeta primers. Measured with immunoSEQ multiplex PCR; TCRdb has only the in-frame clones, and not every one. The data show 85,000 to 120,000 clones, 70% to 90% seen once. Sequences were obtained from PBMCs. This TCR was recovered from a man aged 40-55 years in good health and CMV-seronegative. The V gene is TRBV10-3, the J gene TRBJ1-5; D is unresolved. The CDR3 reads CAISESPSGRNQPQHF. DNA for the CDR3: TGTGCCATCAGTGAGTCCCCTTCAGGCCGCAATCAGCCCCAGCATTTT.